This paragraph reports one TCR beta chain. Its antigen has not been determined. It has no much larger one-base neighbor in the sample; base qualities were not kept. Sequencing took place on an Illumina NovaSeq 6000. TCRalpha and TCRbeta cDNA libraries were built by 5'RACE with constant-segment primers, adding sample barcodes and unique molecular identifiers. Trizol reagent was used to extract RNA from every sample. Amplification of the libraries took two PCR steps, and the second step added a second sample barcode plus Illumina TruSeq adapters. The libraries were sequenced on an Illumina NovaSeq using 2 x 150 bp paired-end reads. Per the source publication's procedure: Reads were demultiplexed and collapsed into UMI-guided consensus sequences with migec v1.2.7. Using mixcr v2.1.11, the UMI consensuses were aligned to TRA and TRB V and J templates and assembled into clonotypes. A clonotype was counted as expanded or contracted only if both edgeR and NoisET called the change significant, with noise models trained on biological replicates. edgeR calls used a false discovery rate-adjusted p below 0.01 and a log2 fold-change threshold of 1. As an exploratory analysis of dynamics, max-normalized trajectories of the 1000 most abundant clonotypes were examined with PCA combined with hierarchical clustering. Separately sequenced CD4+ and CD8+ repertoires were used to assign a CD4 or CD8 phenotype to each responding clone. Through fastp at Q25 and MiXCR, TCRdb rebuilt clones from the public reads, retaining in-frame beta chains. For every CDR3 protein sequence, its rows merge into one entry that carries the most common genes and DNA. The V and J calls here are based on TCRdb, not the publication. The sample table contains hundreds of thousands of distinct CDR3 sequences; only one count was recorded for roughly 21% of them. The ten largest clonotypes hold roughly 8.3% of the sample.

Ficoll-Paque density gradient centrifugation was used to isolate PBMCs. The CDR3 has 14 amino acids, counting the end cysteine and phenylalanine. The entry retains the CDR3 DNA only, 42 bases that are in frame from base 1. V was cut back by 2 bases and J by 6 bases, leaving a gap of 13 bases between them. For CDR1 and CDR2, the germline V gene (reference sequence) lists GTSNPN and SVGIG. These data are taken from a study of T-cell memory formation after mild COVID-19 (dated by TCRdb to the early 2020s). Regarding the research as a whole: TCR sequence clusters from the two donors were found to be largely donor specific. The cohort was made up of two young adult volunteers, one female and one male, who were previously healthy. In two donors, T-cell clones that expanded and contracted after mild COVID-19 were tracked by sequencing TCRalpha and TCRbeta repertoires over time.

What the research found in general, with its limitations: Contracting CD4+ clones were located mainly in the CM and EM memory subsets, whereas CD8+ clones were found to be enriched in EMRA. SARS-CoV-2 specificity was not confirmed for the second-wave clones peaking on day 37. Balanced CD4/CD8 phenotypes were observed for clones contracting from day 15 to 85, whereas a bias towards CD4+ was observed for a second wave of clones expanding from day 15 to 37. Some responding clones were found in pre-infection memory, which suggests that pre-existing cross-reactive memory T cells took part in the SARS-CoV-2 response. The study included only a couple of mild cases, and larger cohorts that include severe cases with pre-infection samples were judged to be necessary.

The sequence was obtained from an adult woman who had mild COVID-19 (a few samples of this study predate the infection). The sample titles of this study are shuffled in the database, so cell type and time point are left out; the donor was told from shared clones. The chain links TRBV30 with TRBJ2-2; the D gene lacks a confident call. Source material: PBMCs or a T cell subset sorted from them (not recorded which). The CDR3 region reads CAWSKSSMSGELFF. The nucleotides are TGTGCCTGGAGTAAAAGTAGTATGTCCGGGGAGCTGTTTTTT.